This TCR beta chain was recovered during a study of neurological immune-mediated disorders. Study in general: Among some 35 multiple sclerosis patients, some 31 were relapsing-remitting and 3 were secondary progressive.

Study-wide results and caveats: The multiple sclerosis repertoire cluster had no association with any clinical or MRI feature.

The CDR3 runs to 14 residues. The V end lost 4 bases, the J end lost 1 base, and 10 bases lay between the germline ends. CDR1 and CDR2 (germline): SGHVS, FNYEAQ. The sample holds many counts of this clonotype. Its antigen is not identified. TCRdb processed the 5' RACE reads anew with MiXCR; each CDR3 protein has one entry. The sample holds about 40,000 distinct CDR3 sequences, approximately 2.4% seen once. The specimen sequenced was PBMCs. The chain has TRBV7-6 and TRBJ2-5; D may correspond to TRBD1 or TRBD2 (5 bases each). The clonotype comes from a man between 45 and 60 years old with multiple sclerosis. The CDR3 here is CASSSTGTQETQYF. Here the CDR3 DNA reads TGTGCCAGCAGCTCCACCGGGACCCAAGAGACCCAGTACTTC.